The rows below give T cell receptor beta chains drawn from one sample of a study of OX40 agonist ivuxolimab in advanced cancers. Assay: immunoSEQ multiplex PCR; the TCRdb copy retains only in-frame clones and omits some. The sample lists tens of thousands of clones; 88% were seen once. The sample consisted of CD4+ or CD8+ T cells sorted from blood, taken in a trial of the OX40 agonist ivuxolimab. Receptors were obtained from an adult with an advanced solid tumor such as melanoma, head and neck, liver or kidney cancer. CDR3s include the opening cysteine and the closing phenylalanine or tryptophan. The size of a clone is reported for some rows only, either as once, few or many, or as a class for expanded clones.

length	J	size	V	CDR3
19	TRBJ2-2	-	TRBV10-1	CASSESIGQPHSNTGELFF
14	TRBJ1-1	-	TRBV7-9	CASSLGGGNTEAFF
13	TRBJ2-2	few	TRBV27	CASSSQNTGELFF
12	TRBJ1-1	-	TRBV28	CASSLRQAEAFF
12	TRBJ1-3	-	TRBV28	CASKQGGNTIYF
14	TRBJ1-1	-	TRBV11-3	CASRPRQTVTEAFF
16	TRBJ2-3	-	TRBV5-1	CASSLDLGSSTDTQYF
14	TRBJ2-4	once	TRBV28	CASSPDRVGNIQYF
13	TRBJ2-7	once	TRBV28	CASRTGSPKEQYF
16	TRBJ1-2	-	TRBV7-2	CASSARGGRPNYGYTF
13	TRBJ1-1	-	TRBV28	CASSLGLSTEAFF
14	TRBJ1-5	-	TRBV7-2	CASSPDRRYQPQHF
14	TRBJ2-7	-	TRBV11-2	CASSYGPAGPEQYF
15	TRBJ2-6	-	TRBV28	CASSFPPPGANVLTF
10	TRBJ2-1	-	TRBV29-1	CSVAYNEQFF
14	TRBJ1-1	-	TRBV19	CASSIGDTNTEAFF
15	TRBJ1-4	-	TRBV2	CASSDPGTANEKLFF
14	TRBJ1-6	-	TRBV5-1	CASSVDRGDSPLHF
15	TRBJ1-1	once	TRBV19	CASSISIQGAIEAFF
14	TRBJ2-7	-	TRBV11-3	CASSFRDRAYEQYF
16	TRBJ1-4	-	TRBV7-2	CASSPLTGLLNEKLFF
12	TRBJ1-6	-	TRBV7-9	CASSFGQMILHF
15	TRBJ1-6	-	TRBV19	CASSIMGSRESPLHF
16	TRBJ2-2	-	TRBV5-1	CASSPTSGGGTGELFF
16	TRBJ1-2	-	TRBV6-6	CASRGQGARRGLGYTF
12	TRBJ2-3	-	TRBV11-2	CASSPFTDTQYF
15	TRBJ1-4	-	TRBV6-6	CASSWRGSENEKLFF
11	TRBJ2-3	once	TRBV30	CAWGTSDTQYF
15	TRBJ2-5	-	TRBV2	CASRETGGIRETQYF
14	TRBJ2-1	-	TRBV27	CASSSADLANEQFF
12	TRBJ2-7	-	TRBV5-1	CASSLAGVPQYF
13	TRBJ1-3	-	TRBV14	CASSPGGGNTIYF
15	TRBJ1-6	once	TRBV4-2	CASSAQQGAGSPLHF
13	TRBJ2-3	-	TRBV5-1	CASREGSTDTQYF
14	TRBJ1-5	-	TRBV6-6	CASDGTDSNQPQHF
17	TRBJ1-5	-	TRBV18	CASSPGQGDYSNQPQHF
13	TRBJ2-5	-	TRBV29-1	CSVDLGFGETQYF
14	TRBJ1-4	-	TRBV5-1	CASSLRPPDEKLFF
16	TRBJ1-1	-	TRBV7-2	CASSLVPTGLNTEAFF
14	TRBJ2-1	-	TRBV28	CASSLDRVGNEQFF
14	TRBJ1-5	-	TRBV27	CASSLSHGYQPQHF
13	TRBJ2-7	once	TRBV29-1	CSVSAGGGGEQYF
13	TRBJ1-5	-	TRBV7-2	CASSLGTVKPQHF